One and the same sample provided the 24 T cell receptor beta chains below, sequenced in a study of blood T cell repertoires in COVID-19. Only in-frame clones appear in the TCRdb table, and some are missing; sequencing was by immunoSEQ multiplex PCR. The sample yields fewer than 400,000 clones, 80% to 90% seen once. Sequenced: PBMCs or T cells enriched from blood (not recorded which). The receptors here all came from a young woman who had recovered from COVID-19.

The chain uses TRBV19 and TRBJ2-7; weak D call: TRBD2 (5 bases). V was shortened by 8 bases and J by 6 bases, with 20 bases between the two germline ends. This CDR3 contains 14 residues. Germline V gives CDR1 LNHDA, CDR2 SQIVND (reference sequence). DNA of the CDR3: TGTGCCAGTCCGACCCCGGGGATCCGGGGCGAGCAGTACTTC. Its protein is CASPTPGIRGEQYF.

The chain uses TRBV6-5 and TRBJ2-7, with no clear D. The CDR3 contains 15 residues. Germline values: CDR1 MNHEY, CDR2 SVGAGI. With 2 bases removed from V and 1 base from J, the gap between germline ends came to 12 bases. CDR3 in amino acids: CASSYESARSYEQYF. CDR3 sequence (DNA): TGTGCCAGCAGTTACGAGAGCGCGAGGTCCTACGAGCAGTACTTC.

The chain has TRBV7-8 and TRBJ2-7; 7 nucleotides line up with TRBD1. Germline values: CDR1 SGHVS, CDR2 FQNEAQ. After removal of 4 bases from V and 3 bases from J, the junction contained 9 bases not matched to a gene. This CDR3 contains 15 residues. CDR3 DNA: TGTGCCAGCAGCTCCAATCCGGGACAGCTCTACGAGCAGTACTTC. Encoded protein: CASSSNPGQLYEQYF.

The chain joins TRBV21-1 to TRBJ2-2; the table names TRBD1, a call not compared with the DNA. TRBV21-1 constitutes a pseudogene. The CDR3 consists of 17 residues. In DNA, the CDR3 is TGTGCCAGCAGCAAAACTAGCCCAGGGGGCTATACCGGGGAGCTGTTTTTT. Protein product: CASSKTSPGGYTGELFF.

The chain recombines TRBV24-1 with TRBJ2-3; D is uncertain. The germline V and J ends were trimmed by 1 base and 6 bases, with 7 bases remaining between them. Germline-derived CDR1 and CDR2 are KGHDR and SFDVKD. The CDR3 has 13 amino acids. DNA for the CDR3: TGTGCCACCAGTGATTTTCTATCTGATACGCAGTATTTT. This encodes CATSDFLSDTQYF.

The chain uses TRBV28 and TRBJ1-2, with 7 bases identical to TRBD1. With V trimmed by 2 bases and J by 2 bases, 17 bases remained unmatched. Germline values: CDR1 MDHEN, CDR2 SYDVKM. The CDR3 covers 19 residues. This CDR3 is CASSLLWSGTASPNYGYTF. Here the CDR3 DNA reads TGTGCCAGCAGTTTACTATGGTCTGGGACAGCCAGCCCCAACTATGGCTACACCTTC.

V usage is TRBV12-3 or TRBV12-4 and J usage is TRBJ2-7; D uncertain. The V gene lost 5 bases and the J gene lost 4 bases, with 9 bases spanning the gap. CDR3 length: 12 amino acids. Here the CDR3 reads CASSGRLYEQYF. In DNA form, the CDR3 reads TGTGCCAGCAGTGGTAGATTATACGAGCAGTACTTC.

The rearrangement uses TRBV19 and TRBJ1-2; TRBD1 agrees at 7 bases. The CDR3 is 15 residues long. Germline V CDR1 and CDR2: LNHDA, SQIVND (reference sequence). V lost 6 bases and J lost 6; bases outside the gene matches: 13. The CDR3 region is CASRGIDRESDGYTF. For the CDR3, the DNA is TGTGCCAGTAGGGGGATTGACAGGGAATCGGATGGCTACACCTTC.

This chain links TRBV5-1 with TRBJ2-1; TRBD2 is a possible D gene (5 bases). The V end lost 0 bases, the J end lost 8 bases, and 9 bases lay between the germline ends. Germline CDR1 SGHRS, CDR2 YFSETQ. The CDR3 spans 13 residues. CDR3 bases: TGCGCCAGCAGCTTGGCCGTGGGAGATGAGCAGTTCTTC. This encodes CASSLAVGDEQFF.

This chain connects TRBV5-4 to TRBJ2-1; 13 bases are shared with TRBD2. The CDR3 length is 19 residues. V gave up 2 bases and J gave up 0 bases; unmatched junction bases: 8. In germline, CDR1 is SGHNT, CDR2 YYREEE (reference sequence). The chain's CDR3 is CASSLGVGTSGDSYNEQFF. The CDR3 DNA follows: TGTGCCAGCAGCTTAGGGGTAGGGACTAGCGGGGACTCCTACAATGAGCAGTTCTTC.

The chain joins TRBV7-2 to TRBJ1-1; D perhaps matches TRBD1 (5 bases). CDR3 length: 14 amino acids. CDR1 is SGHTA, CDR2 FQGNSA, per germline. Trimming pared 7 bases from V and 5 bases from J, leaving 17 bases between. This CDR3 reads CASIITGVWTEAFF. The CDR3 DNA reads TGTGCCAGCATCATAACGGGGGTTTGGACTGAAGCTTTCTTT.

This sequence joins TRBV3-1 (or the pseudogene TRBV3-2) and TRBJ2-5; D gene ambiguous. Germline V gene data show CDR1 as LGHDT and CDR2 as YNNKEL (reference sequence). Trimming took off 2 bases at V and 5 bases at J, with 18 bases between the two ends. CDR3 length equals 16 residues. CDR3 sequence: CASSQPRLALRETQYF. In DNA form, the CDR3 reads TGTGCCAGCAGCCAACCCAGGTTGGCGCTTCGGGAGACCCAGTACTTC.

A single count supports this clone. The chain recombines TRBV27 with TRBJ1-1, with D uncertain. Per germline, CDR1 MNHEY and CDR2 SMNVEV (reference sequence). This CDR3 spans 14 amino acids. Trimming took off 6 bases at V and 4 bases at J, with 15 bases between the two ends. CDR3 DNA: TGTGCCAGCAGAACGGGAACCCCGGGCACTGAAGCTTTCTTT. Translated, it gives CASRTGTPGTEAFF.

This rearrangement joins TRBV7-8 to TRBJ1-1, with D possibly TRBD1 on 5 matching bases. Germline CDR1 is SGHVS and CDR2 is FQNEAQ. This CDR3 spans 13 amino acids. Trimming pared 4 bases from V and 4 bases from J, leaving 10 bases between. The CDR3 is CASSSQGGTEAFF. DNA for the CDR3: TGTGCCAGCAGCTCTCAGGGTGGCACTGAAGCTTTCTTT.

This chain joins TRBV24-1 and TRBJ2-2, with TRBD1 identical over 7 bases. The CDR3 is 14 amino acids. The junction had 6 bases not matched to a gene; V was cut back by 7 bases and J by 5 bases. CDR1 is KGHDR, CDR2 SFDVKD, per germline. CDR3 region: CATRATGATGELFF. CDR3 DNA sequence: TGTGCCACCAGGGCAACAGGGGCGACCGGGGAGCTGTTTTTT.

The chain has TRBV30 and TRBJ1-2, with 7 bases lining up with TRBD1. Trimming took 3 bases from V and 7 from J; bases not matched to a gene: 11. The CDR3 totals 14 residues. Germline CDR1 is GTSNPN and CDR2 is SVGIG (reference sequence). The CDR3 loop reads CAWSENAGGVGYTF. In DNA, the CDR3 is TGTGCCTGGAGCGAAAATGCAGGGGGAGTTGGCTACACCTTC. The full variable domain, completed using reference TRBV30 and TRBJ1-2, is SQTIHQWPATLVQPVGSPLSLECTVEGTSNPNLYWYRQAAGRGLQLLFYSVGIGQISSEVPQNLSASRPQDRQFILSSKKLLLSDSGFYLCAWSENAGGVGYTFGSGTRLTVV.

This clone was recorded once. This chain uses TRBV11-3 with TRBJ1-6; D unresolved. With 1 base removed from V and 0 bases from J, the gap between germline ends came to 7 bases. The CDR3 contains 16 residues. CDR1 and CDR2 from the germline V gene are SGHNT and YENEEA. The CDR3 sequence is CASSLGHSSYNSPLHF. The CDR3 DNA reads as TGTGCCAGCAGCTTAGGTCATAGCTCCTATAATTCACCCCTCCACTTT.

The chain couples TRBV15 to TRBJ1-2; 10 bases agree with TRBD1. This CDR3 is built from 17 residues. With V trimmed by 5 bases and J by 5 bases, 14 bases remained unmatched. The germline gives CDR1 LNHNV, CDR2 YYDKDF (reference sequence). DNA of the CDR3: TGTGCCACCAGCCATCGACAGGGGGCCCAGGGGAGGTATGGCTACACCTTC. This translates into CATSHRQGAQGRYGYTF.

The gene calls are TRBV28 and TRBJ2-7; TRBD1 is a possible D gene (5 bases). The CDR3 extends over 16 amino acids. V was pared by 1 base and J by 2 bases, with 15 bases between. CDR1 and CDR2 (germline): MDHEN, SYDVKM. In DNA form, the CDR3 reads TGTGCCAGCAGTTTATTCCCGCCAGGGATCCCCTACGAGCAGTACTTC. This codes for CASSLFPPGIPYEQYF. Together with reference TRBV28 and TRBJ2-7, the CDR3 gives the full variable domain: DVKVTQSSRYLVKRTGEKVFLECVQDMDHENMFWYRQDPGLGLRLIYFSYDVKMKEKGDIPEGYSVSREKKERFSLILESASTNQTSMYLCASSLFPPGIPYEQYFGPGTRLTVT.

This chain uses TRBV24-1 with TRBJ2-1, with TRBD2 matching over 11 bases. The CDR3 runs 17 residues. V was pared by 4 bases and J by 1 base, with 5 bases of the junction left unmatched. Germline CDR1 is KGHDR and CDR2 is SFDVKD. The CDR3 reads CATSDSGLAGSYNEQFF. In DNA form, the CDR3 reads TGTGCCACCAGTGACTCCGGACTAGCGGGTTCCTACAATGAGCAGTTCTTC.

The V and J genes are TRBV11-2 and TRBJ2-3; 7 positions agree with TRBD2. Germline-derived CDR1 and CDR2 are SGHAT and FQNNGV. V gave up 3 bases and J gave up 4 bases; unmatched junction bases: 7. This CDR3 is built from 15 residues. This CDR3 is CASSFMGGSADTQYF. The DNA of the CDR3 is TGTGCCAGCAGCTTTATGGGCGGGAGTGCAGATACGCAGTATTTT.

In this sample, this clone turned up many times. The CDR3 DNA is TGTGCCAGCTCCTCCTCTAGCGGGGGGGACACCGGGGAGCTGTTTTTT. This gives the protein CASSSSSGGDTGELFF. V usage is TRBV6-4 and J usage is TRBJ2-2, with 12 bases fitting TRBD2. Germline V CDR1 and CDR2: MRHNA, SNTAGT. J gave up 3 bases and V 8 bases, and 7 bases lay outside the gene matches. CDR3 size: 16 residues.

V gene TRBV5-6 combines with J gene TRBJ1-5; no clear D. The CDR3 loop spans 15 amino acids. The germline V and J ends were trimmed by 4 bases and 1 base, with 12 bases remaining between them. Germline CDR1 SGHDT, CDR2 YYEEEE. The CDR3 coding sequence is TGTGCCAGCAGCACGCTACAGTCCAGCAATCAGCCCCAGCATTTT. Its protein is CASSTLQSSNQPQHF.

This chain uses TRBV5-1 with TRBJ1-1; TRBD1 matches at 10 bases. CDR1 is SGHRS, CDR2 YFSETQ, per germline. The CDR3 runs to 14 residues. The V gene end was trimmed by 3 bases and the J gene end by 3 bases; junction bases not matched to a gene: 2. The CDR3 loop is CASSSDRGDTEAFF. The CDR3 DNA reads TGCGCCAGCAGCTCGGACAGGGGGGACACTGAAGCTTTCTTT.